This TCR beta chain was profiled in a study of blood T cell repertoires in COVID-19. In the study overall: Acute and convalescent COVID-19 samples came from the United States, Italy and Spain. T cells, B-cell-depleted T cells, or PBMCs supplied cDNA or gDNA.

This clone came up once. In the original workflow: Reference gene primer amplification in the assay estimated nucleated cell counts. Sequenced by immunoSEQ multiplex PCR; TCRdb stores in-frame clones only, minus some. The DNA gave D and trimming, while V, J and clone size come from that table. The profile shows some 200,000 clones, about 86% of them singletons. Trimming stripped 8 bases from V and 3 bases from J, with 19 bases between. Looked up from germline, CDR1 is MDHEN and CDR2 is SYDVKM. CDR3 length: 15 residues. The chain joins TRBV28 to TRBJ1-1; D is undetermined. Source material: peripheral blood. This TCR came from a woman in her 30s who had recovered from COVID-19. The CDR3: CASLQTGSGDTEAFF. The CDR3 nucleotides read TGTGCCAGCCTTCAAACTGGGAGCGGTGACACTGAAGCTTTCTTT.